This TCR beta chain was profiled in a study of T cells after yellow fever vaccination. In the study overall: For low cell numbers, libraries were made with SMART-Seq v4 Ultra Low Input. Whole-study findings and limits: A limited proportion of clonotypes was detected within both the CD4 and CD8 compartments. A faster peak, day 5 versus 15, was reached by the weaker secondary response.

V was pared by 8 bases and J by 8 bases, with 13 bases of the junction left unmatched. CDR1 and CDR2 (germline): MGHRA, YSYEKL. The CDR3 runs 15 residues. About this clonotype itself: Its specificity is unknown.

TCRdb itself ran the 5' RACE reads through MiXCR, one entry per CDR3 protein. The table has more than 450,000 distinct CDR3 sequences, about a fifth seen once; the top ten hold about 16%. The chain employs TRBV4-1 and TRBJ1-2, with TRBD1 matching over 11 bases. This clonotype originated in a man between 18 and 29 years old who received the YFV17D yellow fever vaccine. Here the sequenced sample was PBMCs, taken roughly 20 days after the first yellow fever vaccination. Here the CDR3 reads CASHGTGGLARGYTF. The CDR3 DNA reads as TGCGCCAGCCACGGGACAGGGGGTTTGGCTCGAGGCTACACCTTC.